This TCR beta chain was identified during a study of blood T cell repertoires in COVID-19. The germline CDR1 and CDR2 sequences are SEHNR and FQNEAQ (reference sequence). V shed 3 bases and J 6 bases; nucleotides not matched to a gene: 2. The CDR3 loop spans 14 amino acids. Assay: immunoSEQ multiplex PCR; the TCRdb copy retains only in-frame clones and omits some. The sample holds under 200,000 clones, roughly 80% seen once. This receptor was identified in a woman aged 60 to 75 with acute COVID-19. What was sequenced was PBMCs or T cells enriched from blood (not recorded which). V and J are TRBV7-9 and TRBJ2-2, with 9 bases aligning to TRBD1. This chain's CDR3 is CASSFRQGAGELFF. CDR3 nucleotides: TGTGCCAGCAGCTTCCGACAGGGGGCCGGGGAGCTGTTTTTT.